The 13 T cell receptor beta chains below were found in one sample sequenced in a study of early T cells in non-severe SARS-CoV-2 infection. TCRdb reprocessed the 5' RACE reads with MiXCR, giving one entry per CDR3 protein. This sample has roughly 30,000 distinct CDR3 sequences; approximately 4.2% occur once, and the top ten carry about 12%. Sequenced sample: whole blood. Receptor source: an adult who was a healthcare worker with PCR-confirmed SARS-CoV-2 infection or an uninfected control (not recorded which).

This clonotype has ten or more counts. V usage is TRBV12-3 or TRBV12-4 and J usage is TRBJ1-5; 7 bases are a match to TRBD1. This CDR3 has 14 residues. V lost 3 bases, J lost 6 bases, and 5 bases stayed unmatched. The CDR3, as DNA: TGTGCCAGCAGTTTTGAGACAGGGACTCAGCCCCAGCATTTT. Translating it yields CASSFETGTQPQHF.

There are many counts of this clonotype. The chain couples TRBV10-3 to TRBJ2-2; 10 positions agree with TRBD2. The V segment lost 6 bases and the J segment 3 bases; nucleotides outside the gene matches: 4. Germline CDR1 ENHRY, CDR2 SYGVKD. The CDR3 is 15 residues long. CDR3 sequence (DNA): TGTGCCATCAGGTACGGACTAGCGGACACCGGGGAGCTGTTTTTT. Translation: CAIRYGLADTGELFF.

There are many counts of this clonotype. This sequence joins TRBV19 and TRBJ2-7; D gene unclear. Germline lookup yields CDR1 LNHDA and CDR2 SQIVND (reference sequence). This CDR3 has 16 amino acids. Trimming stripped 7 bases from V and 2 bases from J, with 21 bases between. The CDR3 loop reads CASKKAQLVYPYEQYF. In DNA, the CDR3 is TGTGCCAGTAAAAAAGCCCAGTTAGTGTATCCCTACGAGCAGTACTTC. Full variable domain (missing parts from reference TRBV19 and TRBJ2-7): DGGITQSPKYLFRKEGQNVTLSCEQNLNHDAMYWYRQDPGQGLRLIYYSQIVNDFQKGDIAEGYSVSREKKESFPLTVTSAQKNPTAFYLCASKKAQLVYPYEQYFGPGTRLTVT.

The table lists this clonotype with many counts. V usage is TRBV5-1 and J usage is TRBJ1-4; tentatively, D is TRBD1 (5 bases). This CDR3 spans 15 amino acids. Germline values: CDR1 SGHRS, CDR2 YFSETQ. Trimming cost V 0 bases and J 5 bases, with 11 bases left between them. The CDR3 nucleotides read TGCGCCAGCAGCTTGGTGGGGGGTAAGAATGAAAAACTGTTTTTT. Translating it yields CASSLVGGKNEKLFF.

This clonotype was seen ten or more times. The gene calls are TRBV24-1 and TRBJ2-3; TRBD1 agrees at 9 bases. Germline lookup yields CDR1 KGHDR and CDR2 SFDVKD. CDR3 length equals 20 residues. V trimming: 6 bases; J trimming: 1 base; junction bases outside the gene matches: 19. CDR3 region: CATSLYRARDREWGTDTQYF. The CDR3 DNA follows: TGTGCCACCAGTTTATATCGGGCCCGGGACAGGGAGTGGGGCACAGATACGCAGTATTTT.

This clonotype was seen at least ten times. The chain employs TRBV7-8 and TRBJ1-2, with TRBD1 as a possible D gene (5 bases). Trimming cost V 5 bases and J 6 bases, with 22 bases left between them. The CDR3 runs 16 residues. Germline V lookup: CDR1 SGHVS, CDR2 FQNEAQ. CDR3 sequence: CASSRWDGPPPHGYTF. CDR3 in DNA: TGTGCCAGCAGCCGGTGGGACGGTCCCCCTCCACATGGCTACACCTTC.

This clonotype showed up many times. The V call is TRBV24-1, the J call TRBJ2-1, with TRBD2 matching over 11 bases. The CDR3 has 17 amino acids. The J segment lost 10 bases and the V segment lost 0 bases, leaving 10 bases of the junction unmatched. The germline CDR1 and CDR2 sequences are KGHDR and SFDVKD. CDR3 in amino acids: CATSDLVTSGVVIEQFF. In nucleotides, the CDR3 is TGTGCCACCAGTGATTTGGTGACTAGCGGGGTTGTCATCGAGCAGTTCTTC.

This clonotype was counted at least ten times. The V gene is TRBV20-1, the J gene TRBJ2-3; the match to TRBD1 covers 10 bases. Germline CDR1 reads DFQATT; CDR2 reads SNEGSKA (reference sequence). The trim removed 1 base at V and 3 bases at J, leaving 10 bases unmatched. This CDR3 is built from 17 residues. This CDR3 is CSARVASGTGDTDTQYF. In nucleotides, the CDR3 is TGCAGTGCTAGAGTTGCCTCCGGGACAGGGGATACAGATACGCAGTATTTT.

This clonotype was counted ten times or more. The genes are TRBV20-1 and TRBJ1-4; D gene unclear. This CDR3 is 13 amino acids long. V lost 2 bases to trimming and J lost 2 bases, with 6 bases between them. Looked up from germline, CDR1 is DFQATT and CDR2 is SNEGSKA (reference sequence). The CDR3 loop is CSARQDTNEKLFF. In DNA, the CDR3 is TGCAGTGCTAGACAGGATACTAATGAAAAACTGTTTTTT.

This clonotype appeared many times. J is TRBJ1-3 and V is TRBV15; D gene ambiguous. The CDR3 length is 16 residues. The V gene's germline CDR1 is LNHNV and CDR2 YYDKDF (reference sequence). The V gene lost 4 bases and the J gene lost 0 bases, with 13 bases spanning the gap. The CDR3 coding sequence is TGTGCCACCAGCACAGGAACTCCAGGCTCTGGAAACACCATATATTTT. This encodes CATSTGTPGSGNTIYF.

There are a few counts of this clonotype. V gene TRBV28 combines with J gene TRBJ1-1, with D possibly being TRBD1 (5 bases). Deletions cut 2 bases from V and 4 bases from J, with 11 bases between. This CDR3 spans 14 amino acids. Germline CDR1 is MDHEN and CDR2 is SYDVKM. In DNA form, the CDR3 reads TGTGCCAGCAGTTTAGACATTCAGGGCACTGAAGCTTTCTTT. Protein: CASSLDIQGTEAFF.

This clonotype came up many times. The chain couples TRBV11-2 to TRBJ2-5; the D is unclear. The germline CDR1 and CDR2 sequences are SGHAT and FQNNGV. V lost 0 bases and J 5 bases, leaving 4 bases between the germline ends. The CDR3 totals 12 residues. In DNA, the CDR3 is TGTGCCAGCAGCTTAGATATGGAGACCCAGTACTTC. Amino acid sequence: CASSLDMETQYF.

This clonotype was seen ten or more times. The gene calls are TRBV6-2 or TRBV6-3 and TRBJ1-5; 8 positions match TRBD1. The CDR3 runs 16 residues. The germline CDR1 and CDR2 sequences are MNHEY and SVGEGT. Unmatched junction bases numbered 8, after V lost 5 bases and J lost 2 bases. The chain's CDR3 is CASSRDRGRGNQPQHF. CDR3 coding DNA: TGTGCCAGCAGTAGAGACAGGGGAAGGGGCAATCAGCCCCAGCATTTT.